What follows are 31 T cell receptor beta chains derived from one specimen sequenced in a study of cytomegalovirus exposure and HLA in healthy donors. The PCR ran on 60 Vbeta and 13 Jbeta primers. Sequenced by immunoSEQ multiplex PCR; TCRdb stores in-frame clones only, minus some. The sample includes about 140,000 clones, about 78% of them seen just once. The sequenced material came from PBMCs. The receptors derive from a man between 18 and 29 years old in good health and CMV-seronegative.

This clone has only a few counts. The chain couples TRBV9 to TRBJ2-7; D gene ambiguous. Germline CDR1 reads SGDLS; CDR2 reads YYNGEE. V lost 4 bases and J 4 bases, leaving 18 bases between the germline ends. The CDR3 covers 15 residues. CDR3 loop: CASSFPATAEYEQYF. The DNA of the CDR3 is TGTGCCAGCAGCTTCCCAGCTACCGCGGAATACGAGCAGTACTTC.

The chain joins TRBV30 to TRBJ2-7; D not certain. Germline loops: CDR1 GTSNPN, CDR2 SVGIG (reference sequence). Trimming left V 0 bases short and J 3 bases short, with 12 bases between. The CDR3 loop spans 14 amino acids. CDR3 amino acids: CAWSVGIPLYEQYF. CDR3 in DNA: TGTGCCTGGAGTGTGGGCATACCGCTCTACGAGCAGTACTTC.

The rearrangement joins TRBV11-2 to TRBJ2-5; 9 bases are a match to TRBD2. CDR3 length equals 18 residues. Per germline, CDR1 SGHAT and CDR2 FQNNGV. With V trimmed by 5 bases and J by 2 bases, 15 bases remained unmatched. For the CDR3, the DNA is TGTGCCAGCAGCCCTAATATACTCAGCGGGAGGTTTCAAGAGACCCAGTACTTC. Encoded protein: CASSPNILSGRFQETQYF.

This clone was counted a few times. V is TRBV4-2 and J is TRBJ1-1; TRBD1 might be the D (5 bases). CDR1 and CDR2 from the germline V gene are LGHNA and YNFKEQ. The CDR3 runs 15 residues. Trimming removed 0 bases from V and 11 bases from J, with 19 bases in between. The CDR3 spells CASSQDQPRAASAFF. In DNA form, the CDR3 reads TGTGCCAGCAGCCAAGATCAACCCAGGGCGGCGTCGGCTTTCTTT.

A note on this clone: A read error is likely, as this CDR3 ends without the conserved phenylalanine or tryptophan. This sequence joins TRBV2 and TRBJ1-2; D call uncertain. Germline V gene lookup returns CDR1 SNHLY and CDR2 FYNNEI. Trimming removed 7 bases from V and 0 bases from J, with 15 bases in between. There are 15 residues in the CDR3. The DNA for the CDR3 is TGTGCCAGCAATCCCGGTCTGAAATCTAACTATGGCTACACCCTC. The encoded protein is CASNPGLKSNYGYTL.

The chain carries TRBV27 and TRBJ1-5; weak D call: TRBD1 (6 bases). CDR1 and CDR2 (germline): MNHEY, SMNVEV (reference sequence). The length of the CDR3 is 17 residues. The V end was cut by 5 bases, the J end by 0 bases, with 17 bases between. The CDR3 is CASSLHRDKYSNQPQHF. As DNA, the CDR3 is TGTGCCAGCAGTCTCCATAGGGACAAATATAGCAATCAGCCCCAGCATTTT.

The CDR3 sequence is CASSLSSGSSGEQYF. The CDR3 DNA sequence: TGTGCCAGCAGTTTGTCTAGCGGGAGCTCTGGCGAGCAGTACTTC. The genes are TRBV28 and TRBJ2-7, with 10 bases that match TRBD2. Germline CDR1 and CDR2: MDHEN and SYDVKM. This CDR3 spans 15 amino acids. With 3 bases clipped from V and 6 bases from J, the junction kept 8 bases outside the gene matches.

The V gene is TRBV13, the J gene TRBJ1-2; D is uncertain. Trimming removed 5 bases at V and 7 bases at J, with 17 bases between. CDR3 length equals 14 residues. In germline, CDR1 is PRHDT, CDR2 FYEKMQ (reference sequence). The CDR3: CASSRYGSSLGYTF. The CDR3 nucleotides are TGTGCCAGCAGCCGTTACGGGAGTAGTCTTGGCTACACCTTC. Based on the CDR3 plus reference TRBV13 and TRBJ1-2, the full variable domain is AAGVIQSPRHLIKEKRETATLKCYPIPRHDTVYWYQQGPGQDPQFLISFYEKMQSDKGSIPDRFSAQQFSDYHSELNMSSLELGDSALYFCASSRYGSSLGYTFGSGTRLTVV.

The chain joins TRBV6-5 to TRBJ2-1; 8 nucleotides align to TRBD1. The CDR3 is 16 residues long. V was pared by 2 bases and J by 13 bases, with 16 bases of the junction left unmatched. Germline V lookup: CDR1 MNHEY, CDR2 SVGAGI. The CDR3 bases are TGTGCCAGCAGTTACACGGCAGGGGGCGCCCCCCTCAATCAGTTCTTC. It yields the protein CASSYTAGGAPLNQFF.

Remarks on this clone: The germline gene is not matched at one end of the junction; a read error may be the cause. The chain carries TRBV19 and TRBJ1-2; 7 bases are a match to TRBD1. The length of the CDR3 is 15 residues. The germline V gene encodes CDR1 LNHDA and CDR2 SQIVND (reference sequence). The CDR3 bases are TGTGCCAGTAGGATAGACAGGGAGGGTGACTATGGCTACACCTTC. Amino acids: CASRIDREGDYGYTF.

This clone was seen only a few times. Other DNA sequences from this sample encode an identical CDR3 as well. This chain connects TRBV6-5 to TRBJ1-1; tentatively, D is TRBD1 (5 bases). The germline V and J ends were trimmed by 2 bases and 5 bases, with 12 bases remaining between them. Germline CDR1 and CDR2: MNHEY and SVGAGI. The length of the CDR3 is 14 residues. This CDR3 is CASSYGRGSTEAFF. The CDR3 region has the DNA TGTGCCAGCAGTTACGGGAGGGGCTCGACTGAAGCTTTCTTT.

This clone was counted only a few times. This chain connects TRBV6-5 to TRBJ1-4; TRBD1 might be the D (5 bases). The germline gives CDR1 MNHEY, CDR2 SVGAGI. Trimming left V 5 bases short and J 8 bases short, with 15 bases between. The CDR3 covers 14 residues. CDR3 nucleotide sequence: TGTGCCAGCAGTCCCAGGGAGGCGTCGGAAAAACTGTTTTTT. The encoded protein is CASSPREASEKLFF.

The genes are TRBV14 and TRBJ2-7; D might be TRBD1 (6 bases). Germline V CDR1 and CDR2: SGHDN, FVKESK. CDR3 length equals 13 residues. Trimming removed 2 bases at V and 2 bases at J, with 7 bases between. In DNA form, the CDR3 reads TGTGCCAGCAGCCAACCAGGGGCCTACGAGCAGTACTTC. Translation: CASSQPGAYEQYF.

This clone was counted only a few times. The chain recombines TRBV5-4 with TRBJ2-7, with TRBD1 identical over 7 bases. V was clipped by 4 bases and J by 4 bases; unmatched bases: 8. Germline CDR1 reads SGHNT; CDR2 reads YYREEE (reference sequence). CDR3 size: 14 residues. CDR3 residues: CASSPRDSRYEQYF. The CDR3 nucleotides read TGTGCCAGCAGCCCCCGGGACAGCAGATACGAGCAGTACTTC. Together with reference TRBV5-4 and TRBJ2-7, the CDR3 gives the full variable domain: ETGVTQSPTHLIKTRGQQVTLRCSSQSGHNTVSWYQQALGQGPQFIFQYYREEENGRGNFPPRFSGLQFPNYSSELNVNALELDDSALYLCASSPRDSRYEQYFGPGTRLTVT.

In its sample, this clone was seen once. The chain uses TRBV2 and TRBJ2-5; D perhaps matches TRBD1 (5 bases). Trimming removed 7 bases at V and 2 bases at J, with 17 bases between. The CDR3 has 15 amino acids. Germline V gene data show CDR1 as SNHLY and CDR2 as FYNNEI. The CDR3 region is CASTTPLRQQETQYF. CDR3 nucleotide sequence: TGTGCCAGCACCACCCCGCTGCGACAGCAAGAGACCCAGTACTTC.

The chain has TRBV27 and TRBJ2-4; 7 bases line up with TRBD1. Per germline, CDR1 MNHEY and CDR2 SMNVEV (reference sequence). V shed 5 bases and J 0 bases; nucleotides not matched to a gene: 10. The CDR3 totals 17 residues. CDR3 DNA sequence: TGTGCCAGCAGTGCCTCCGGGACAGTCATAGCCAAAAACATTCAGTACTTC. It encodes CASSASGTVIAKNIQYF.

The chain couples TRBV19 to TRBJ1-1, with 7 bases that match TRBD1. This CDR3 is 15 amino acids long. CDR1 is LNHDA and CDR2 is SQIVND in the germline V gene (reference sequence). V lost 3 bases to trimming and J lost 5 bases; unmatched junction nucleotides: 9. This CDR3 reads CASSISTGVGTEAFF. The CDR3 nucleotides read TGTGCCAGTAGTATCTCAACAGGGGTGGGAACTGAAGCTTTCTTT.

This sequence joins TRBV15 and TRBJ1-4; D gene ambiguous. The ends were cut back, 1 base at V and 6 bases at J, with 9 bases in the middle. Germline lookup yields CDR1 LNHNV and CDR2 YYDKDF (reference sequence). The CDR3 sequence is 14 residues long. Here the CDR3 reads CATSRGERDEKLFF. CDR3 sequence (DNA): TGTGCCACCAGCAGAGGGGAGAGGGATGAAAAACTGTTTTTT.

This clone was counted a few times. The CDR3 reads CASSLVVAGGSNEQFF. CDR3 sequence (DNA): TGCGCCAGCAGCTTGGTGGTAGCGGGAGGATCCAATGAGCAGTTCTTC. This sequence joins TRBV5-1 and TRBJ2-1; 10 bases fit TRBD2. V dropped 0 bases and J dropped 6; count of bases not matched to a gene: 6. Germline-derived CDR1 and CDR2 are SGHRS and YFSETQ. This CDR3 spans 16 amino acids. The variable domain in full, completed from reference TRBV5-1 and TRBJ2-1, reads KAGVTQTPRYLIKTRGQQVTLSCSPISGHRSVSWYQQTPGQGLQFLFEYFSETQRNKGNFPGRFSGRQFSNSRSEMNVSTLELGDSALYLCASSLVVAGGSNEQFFGPGTRLTVL.

With regard to this clone: One end of the junction fails to match germline, which may point to a read error. The rearrangement joins TRBV27 to TRBJ1-1; possibly TRBD1 for D (6 bases). The CDR3 runs to 15 residues. CDR1 and CDR2 from the germline V gene are MNHEY and SMNVEV (reference sequence). DNA of the CDR3: TGTGCCAGCAGTGAGGGGCAGGGGTTTGGCACTGAAGCTCTCTTT. As protein: CASSEGQGFGTEALF.

The chain recombines TRBV5-1 with TRBJ1-2, with 8 bases lining up with TRBD1. Germline loops: CDR1 SGHRS, CDR2 YFSETQ. CDR3 length: 16 residues. V gave up 3 bases and J gave up 4 bases; unmatched junction bases: 11. The DNA of the CDR3 is TGCGCCAGCAGCTCGATCCCGGGACAGGAATTCTATGGCTACACCTTC. It codes for CASSSIPGQEFYGYTF.

The gene calls are TRBV7-3 and TRBJ2-1, with D unclear. CDR3 size: 17 residues. Germline V gene data show CDR1 as SGHTA and CDR2 as FQGTGA. Trimming removed 4 bases at V and 1 base at J, with 17 bases between. The CDR3 DNA reads TGTGCCAGCAGCTCCGACTCTCCCCGGCGTTCCTACAATGAGCAGTTCTTC. It is translated as CASSSDSPRRSYNEQFF.

The chain's CDR3 is CSVEGGVVDYTF. For the CDR3, the DNA is TGCAGCGTTGAGGGAGGGGTGGTGGACTACACCTTC. This chain joins TRBV29-1 and TRBJ1-2, with D tentatively TRBD1 (5 bases). Looked up from germline, CDR1 is SQVTM and CDR2 is ANQGSEA. V lost 3 bases, J lost 10 bases, and 15 bases lay in between. This CDR3 contains 12 residues.

This chain's CDR3 is CASSLGEAGATEAFF. CDR3 nucleotides: TGTGCCAGCAGCTTGGGAGAGGCAGGGGCCACAGAAGCTTTCTTT. The chain has TRBV5-5 and TRBJ1-1; tentatively, D is TRBD1 (6 bases). Germline values: CDR1 SGHKS, CDR2 YYEKEE (reference sequence). The CDR3 covers 15 residues. The V end lost 0 bases, the J end lost 8 bases, and 17 bases lay between the germline ends.

The CDR3 bases are TGTGCCACCAGCAGAGATCCAGCGGGGGCTACCGGGGAGCTGTTTTTT. This sequence encodes CATSRDPAGATGELFF. This chain connects TRBV15 to TRBJ2-2; 8 nucleotides agree with TRBD2. The CDR3 totals 16 residues. V trimming: 0 bases; J trimming: 5 bases; junction bases outside the gene matches: 5. Germline loops: CDR1 LNHNV, CDR2 YYDKDF (reference sequence).

The V and J genes are TRBV4-1 and TRBJ1-2, with 8 bases matching TRBD1. V lost 4 bases, J lost 6 bases, and 7 bases stayed unmatched. Germline V lookup: CDR1 MGHRA, CDR2 YSYEKL. There are 14 residues in the CDR3. CDR3 sequence: CASSRQDRANGYTF. In DNA, the CDR3 is TGCGCCAGCAGCCGGCAGGACAGGGCGAATGGCTACACCTTC.

This clone has a single count. This chain uses TRBV27 with TRBJ2-7, with TRBD1 matching 8 bases. The length of the CDR3 is 14 residues. J lost 4 bases, V lost 4 bases, and 6 bases had no gene match. Germline values: CDR1 MNHEY, CDR2 SMNVEV (reference sequence). CDR3 in amino acids: CASSYGQGGYEQYF. The DNA for the CDR3 is TGTGCCAGCAGTTATGGACAGGGCGGGTACGAGCAGTACTTC.

This sequence joins TRBV7-9 and TRBJ2-7; 10 bases are a match to TRBD1. J lost 6 bases, V lost 5 bases, and 10 bases had no gene match. In germline, CDR1 is SEHNR, CDR2 FQNEAQ (reference sequence). The CDR3 spans 15 residues. The CDR3 nucleotides read TGTGCCAGCAGCCCCCCGGGACAGGGGACTCGCGAGCAGTACTTC. The encoded protein is CASSPPGQGTREQYF.

The chain employs TRBV11-2 and TRBJ1-1; tentatively, D is TRBD1 (6 bases). V dropped 1 base and J dropped 6 bases, with 9 bases sitting between them. CDR1 and CDR2 (germline): SGHAT, FQNNGV. This CDR3 spans 13 amino acids. CDR3 region: CASSLVTGSEAFF. CDR3 sequence (DNA): TGTGCCAGCAGCTTAGTTACAGGGTCTGAAGCTTTCTTT.

The chain is built from TRBV28 and TRBJ2-7, with 7 bases aligning to TRBD1. CDR3 length: 14 residues. J lost 2 bases, V lost 7 bases, and 8 bases had no gene match. CDR1 and CDR2 (germline): MDHEN, SYDVKM. The CDR3: CASTSTGPAYEQYF. For the CDR3, the DNA is TGTGCCAGCACCTCGACAGGGCCCGCCTACGAGCAGTACTTC.

The chain recombines TRBV27 with TRBJ1-1, with 10 positions matching TRBD1. The CDR3 runs 20 residues. J was trimmed by 0 bases and V by 5 bases; bases with no gene match: 18. Germline V gene sequence: CDR1 MNHEY, CDR2 SMNVEV (reference sequence). The CDR3 region is CASSRKIPGQGRGMNTEAFF. The CDR3 coding sequence is TGTGCCAGCAGTAGGAAGATCCCGGGACAGGGGAGGGGGATGAACACTGAAGCTTTCTTT.